The present T cell receptor beta chain was sequenced within a study of identical twins. TCRdb redid the calling of the 5' RACE reads with MiXCR, one entry per CDR3 protein. The sample contains about 720,000 distinct CDR3 sequences, about 18% of which appear only once. This clonotype was detected only a few times. These data were likewise used in another study, on T cells expressing NK-cell markers.

This receptor was identified in a young woman in good health. Sequenced input: PBMCs.

Here the CDR3 reads CASSSLPGELFF. The CDR3 nucleotides read TGCGCCAGCTCCAGTCTCCCCGGGGAGCTGTTTTTT. The rearrangement links TRBV5-1 to TRBJ2-2; D uncertain. CDR1 and CDR2 from the germline V gene are SGHRS and YFSETQ. Trimming cost V 7 bases and J 6 bases, with 10 bases left between them. The CDR3 spans 12 residues.